This is a list of T cell receptor beta chains from one sample in a study of shared T cell receptors in the human thymus. Produced via immunoSEQ multiplex PCR; TCRdb's table is partial and in-frame only. The sample comprises about 660,000 clones, around 87% of which are singletons, and around 0.01% rests with the top ten. These data were likewise used in another study, on human thymus T cells.

Sequences were obtained from thymocytes. The receptors were gathered from a boy younger than two with a congenital heart defect. Each CDR3 is given without its conserved first and last residue.

V gene | CDR3 protein
TRBV4-3 | ASSLRTGTDNSYEQY
TRBV15 | ATSRDSMLESYEQY
TRBV11-3 | ASSYSGENNEQF
TRBV14 | ASSQEKGAGGSQETQY
TRBV19 | ASSIDRREGLEYEQY
TRBV2 | ASRQKQSTNYGYT
TRBV21-1 | ASRGSGREYEQY
TRBV12-2 | ASRLALWARGYQETQY
TRBV5-8 | ASSSAGGCEQY
TRBV5-4 | ASSSGLAVAEQY
TRBV4-1 | ASSQVEAGFDEQF
TRBV9 | ASSVERRELMNTEAF
TRBV28 | ASSSPGGSYNEQF
TRBV19 | ASSIAATYEQY
TRBV27 | ASSFQGGNQPQH
TRBV6-5 | ASSYPHEFPTYEQY
TRBV28 | ASSCGVSGNTIY
TRBV5-6 | ASSGTVAAPTDTQY
TRBV19 | ASSMLQGAATEAF
TRBV14 | ASSQAGTSGPDPSTDTQY
TRBV30 | AWSAGTSGRTDTQY
TRBV7-8 | ASSLRQTVVQF
TRBV11-2 | ASSLVGPVSGNTIY
TRBV20-1 | RSGNYGYT
TRBV5-6 | ASEMVAGGGELF
TRBV5-1 | ASSRGQSGGYT
TRBV6-1 | ASSESSGISHEQY
TRBV5-6 | ASSLGSGNYGYT
TRBV18 | ASSPPSGINGTEAF
TRBV5-1 | ASSLPGTGSSYEQY
TRBV7-2 | ASSLEGTETDTQY
TRBV9 | ASSLSGSSYNEQF
TRBV11-2 | ASTPKVAGPYEQY
TRBV6-5 | ASSKFRGHYEQY
TRBV6-1 | ASSERAGAGANVLT
TRBV5-1 | ASSLGQGSWSGELF
TRBV5-4 | ASSLVAGVRNEQF
TRBV18 | ASSLPTRGVADTQY
TRBV4-1 | ASSQGGLAGGRGGELF
TRBV4-2 | ASSPGSGAYEQY
TRBV21-1 | ASSKGTSGGSSSYEQY
TRBV28 | ASSLKSTSGYDTGELF
TRBV19 | ARGSPGRTDTQY
TRBV7-9 | ASSRAGSPSSGNTIY
TRBV14 | ASSQGSSAEQF
TRBV5-1 | ASSSEREGPIDNEQF
TRBV5-6 | ASSPPGSGTEAF
TRBV30 | AWKRDRGPPGGNEQF
TRBV10-1 | ASSESWDIETGGVEKLF
TRBV10-3 | AISGRTGADTQY
TRBV11-2 | ASSPISGSSYNEQF
TRBV14 | ASSPQGWYGYT
TRBV18 | ASSRTDYGYT